This entry features one T cell receptor beta chain sequence. V was shortened by 3 bases and J by 3 bases, with 21 bases between the two germline ends. Per germline, CDR1 SGDLS and CDR2 YYNGEE. The CDR3 spans 18 residues. The assay was immunoSEQ multiplex PCR, and TCRdb's table has in-frame clones only and misses some. This table holds fewer than 350,000 clones, 88% found once. These data originate in a study of blood T cell repertoires in COVID-19. Study background: Samples taken during acute and convalescent COVID-19 were collected in the United States, Italy and Spain. From T cells, B-cell-depleted T cells, or PBMCs came the material, which was cDNA or gDNA.

This receptor was obtained from a woman in her sixties in a cohort exposed to, infected with or recovered from COVID-19 (not recorded which). This chain connects TRBV9 to TRBJ2-2; tentative D call: TRBD2 (5 bases). The specimen was PBMCs or T cells enriched from blood (not recorded which). This CDR3 reads CASSEYQGLPADTGELFF. CDR3 DNA sequence: TGTGCCAGCAGCGAATACCAAGGACTGCCAGCGGACACCGGGGAGCTGTTTTTT.